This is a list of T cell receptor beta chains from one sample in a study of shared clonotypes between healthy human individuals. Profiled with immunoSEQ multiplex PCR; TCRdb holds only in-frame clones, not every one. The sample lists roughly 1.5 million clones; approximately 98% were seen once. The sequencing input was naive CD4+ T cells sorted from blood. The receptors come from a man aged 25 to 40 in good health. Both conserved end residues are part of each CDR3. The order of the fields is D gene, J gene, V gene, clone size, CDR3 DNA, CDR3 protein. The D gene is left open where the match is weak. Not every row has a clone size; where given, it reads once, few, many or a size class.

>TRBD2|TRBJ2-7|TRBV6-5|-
TGTGCCAGCAGTTACTCTCTAGCGGGAGATGGCGAGCAGTACTTC
CASSYSLAGDGEQYF
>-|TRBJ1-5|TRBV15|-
TGTGCCACCAGCAGTAGGCGGAATCAGCCCCAGCATTTT
CATSSRRNQPQHF
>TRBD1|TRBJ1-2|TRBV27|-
TGTGCCAGCAGTTTTGGGGACAGAACTAACTATGGCTACACCTTC
CASSFGDRTNYGYTF
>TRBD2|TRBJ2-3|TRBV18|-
TGTGCCAGCTCACCACCGGGACTAGCGGGAGTAGATACGCAGTATTTT
CASSPPGLAGVDTQYF
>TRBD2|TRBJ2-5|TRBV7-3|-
TGTGCCAGCAGCCTTCTCGCGCGGGGGACCCTACAAGAGACCCAGTACTTC
CASSLLARGTLQETQYF
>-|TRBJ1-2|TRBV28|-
TGTGCCAGCAGTTTAATCAGGGGTCAAGGCTACACCTTC
CASSLIRGQGYTF
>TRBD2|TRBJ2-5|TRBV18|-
TGTGCCAGCTCACCGCTAGCGGGAGGCGGGGTTAGCCAAGAGACCCAGTACTTC
CASSPLAGGGVSQETQYF
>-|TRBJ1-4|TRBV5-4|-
TGTGCCAGCAGCACGGGCGGTCAGGATGAAAAACTGTTTTTT
CASSTGGQDEKLFF
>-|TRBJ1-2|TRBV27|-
TGTGCCAGCAGTTTAACAGGGCCTACCCTCTATGGCTACACCTTC
CASSLTGPTLYGYTF
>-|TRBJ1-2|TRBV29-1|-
TGCAGCGTCCGGGGGGTAGGGGAGGTTAACTATGGCTACACCTTC
CSVRGVGEVNYGYTF
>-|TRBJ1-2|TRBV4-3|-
TGCGCCAGCAGCCAAGGGGGGGGTTATGGCTACACCTTC
CASSQGGGYGYTF
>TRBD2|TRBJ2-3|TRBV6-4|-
TGTGCCAGCAGTGAACTAGCGGGAGGTCCCCTCCATACGCAGTATTTT
CASSELAGGPLHTQYF
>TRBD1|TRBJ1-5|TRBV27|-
TGTGCCAGCAGCCGACTCGACGGGACAGCTTATCAGCCCCAGCATTTT
CASSRLDGTAYQPQHF
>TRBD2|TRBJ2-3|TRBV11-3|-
TGTGCCAGCAGCTTAGGCCGGATCGGCGGGAGGGCCCAAGATACGCAGTATTTT
CASSLGRIGGRAQDTQYF
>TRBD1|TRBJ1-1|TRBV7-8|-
TGTGCCAGCCAACAGTACCCCCCACAGGGGGTAACGAACACTGAAGCTTTCTTT
CASQQYPPQGVTNTEAFF
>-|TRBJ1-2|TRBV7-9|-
TGTGCCAGCAGCGCCCGGACGGGCCTTAGGAACTATGGCTACACCTTC
CASSARTGLRNYGYTF
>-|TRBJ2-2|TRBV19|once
TGTGCCAGTAGTATAGATCTATTGAACACCGGGGAGCTGTTTTTT
CASSIDLLNTGELFF
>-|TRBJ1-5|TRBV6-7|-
TGTGCCACCTATTGGTCTCGCTCGAGACCCAATCAGCCCCAGCATTTT
CATYWSRSRPNQPQHF
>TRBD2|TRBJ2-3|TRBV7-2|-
TGTGCCAGCAGCCAAAAAGTGCGTCCGGGACTAGTAGGCACAGATACGCAGTATTTT
CASSQKVRPGLVGTDTQYF
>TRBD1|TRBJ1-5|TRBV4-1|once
TGCGCCAGCAGCCAAGATGACAGGGTAGGTCAGCCCCAGCATTTT
CASSQDDRVGQPQHF
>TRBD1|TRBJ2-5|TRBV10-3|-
TGTGCCACGACCCAGGGGGCGGGAGAGACCCAGTACTTC
CATTQGAGETQYF
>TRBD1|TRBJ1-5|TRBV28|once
TGTGCCAGCAGTCTCCAGGGACAGGCCCAGCCCCAGCATTTT
CASSLQGQAQPQHF
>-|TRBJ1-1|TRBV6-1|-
TGTGCCAGCAGTCAGACAGGCAACACTGAAGCTTTCTTT
CASSQTGNTEAFF
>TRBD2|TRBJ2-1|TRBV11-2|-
TGTGCCAGCAGCTCCTTTAGGACTAGCGGGATCCACAATGAGCAGTTCTTC
CASSSFRTSGIHNEQFF
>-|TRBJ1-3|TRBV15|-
TGTGCCACCAGCAGAGGGACAGCCTCTGGAAACACCATATATTTT
CATSRGTASGNTIYF
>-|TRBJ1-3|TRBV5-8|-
TGTGCCAGCAGCTTGGCTGTGGTCCTAGGAGGTGACACCATATATTTT
CASSLAVVLGGDTIYF
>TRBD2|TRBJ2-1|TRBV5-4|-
TGTGCCAGCAGCGGGGTGGGGACTAGCGGGACCTCCTACAATGAGCAGTTCTTC
CASSGVGTSGTSYNEQFF
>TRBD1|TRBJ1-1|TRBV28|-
TGTGCCAGCAGGCGGGACAGAACCATGAACACTGAAGCTTTCTTT
CASRRDRTMNTEAFF
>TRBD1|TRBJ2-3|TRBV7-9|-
TGTGCCAGCAGCTCAAGAGGACAGGGGTACACAGATACGCAGTATTTT
CASSSRGQGYTDTQYF
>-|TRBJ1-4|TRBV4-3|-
TGCGCCAGCAGCCAAGAAGTTCAAGACAGGCTGATAGAAAAACTGTTTTTT
CASSQEVQDRLIEKLFF
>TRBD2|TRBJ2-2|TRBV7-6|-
TGTGCCAGCAGCGGACTAGCGGGAGGAGGGGAGCTGTTTTTT
CASSGLAGGGELFF